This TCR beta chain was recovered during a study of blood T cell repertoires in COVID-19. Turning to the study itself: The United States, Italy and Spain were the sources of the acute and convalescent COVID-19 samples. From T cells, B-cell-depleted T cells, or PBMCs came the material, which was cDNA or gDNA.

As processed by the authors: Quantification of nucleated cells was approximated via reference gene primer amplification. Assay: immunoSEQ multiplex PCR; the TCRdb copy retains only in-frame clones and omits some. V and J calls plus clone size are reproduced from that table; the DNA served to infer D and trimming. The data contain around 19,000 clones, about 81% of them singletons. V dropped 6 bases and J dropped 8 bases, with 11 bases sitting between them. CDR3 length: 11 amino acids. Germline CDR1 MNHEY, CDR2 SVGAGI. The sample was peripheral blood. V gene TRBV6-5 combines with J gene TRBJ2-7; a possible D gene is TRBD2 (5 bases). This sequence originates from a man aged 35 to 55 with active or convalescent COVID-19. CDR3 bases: TGTGCCAGCAGCCCGGGATTACAGCAGTACTTC. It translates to CASSPGLQQYF.